A selection of T cell receptor beta chains follows, all from one sample in a study of blood T cell repertoires in COVID-19. Data came from immunoSEQ multiplex PCR; TCRdb stores just in-frame clones and leaves some out. The sample yields 40,000 to 65,000 clones, around 80% seen once. Sequencing was carried out using peripheral blood. These receptors came from a human donor with active or convalescent COVID-19. The donor label of this sample is uncertain. Each CDR3 is given with its conserved first and last residue. The D gene is left open where the match is weak. A clone size is listed for some rows: how often the clone was seen (once, few, many), or a class if it is expanded.

clone_size j_call v_call d_call cdr3_nt cdr3_aa
once TRBJ2-7 TRBV6-2/TRBV6-3 TRBD2 TGTGCCAGCAGTTTCGCCGGGACTATTGCCTACGAGCAGTACTTC CASSFAGTIAYEQYF
. TRBJ1-1 TRBV7-3 . TGTGCCAGCAGCTTAGCAGGCACTGAAGCTTTCTTT CASSLAGTEAFF
. TRBJ1-5 TRBV24-1 TRBD1 TGTGCCACCAGTGATCCAAGACAGGGGGCGAGGAATCAGCCCCAGCATTTT CATSDPRQGARNQPQHF
. TRBJ2-2 TRBV24-1 TRBD1 TGTGCCACCAGTGACTTGGACAGGGGGCAATCCGGGGAGCTGTTTTTT CATSDLDRGQSGELFF
. TRBJ1-5 TRBV6-6 . TGTGCCAGCAGTCGACAGGTCAGCAATCAGCCCCAGCATTTT CASSRQVSNQPQHF
. TRBJ1-4 TRBV20-1 TRBD1 TGCAGTGCTAGTGGAGGGGGCGAAGATGAAAAACTGTTTTTT CSASGGGEDEKLFF
. TRBJ2-7 TRBV5-1 TRBD1 TGCGCCAGCAGCCCGGGACAGGGAACCGGCTCCTACGAGCAGTACTTC CASSPGQGTGSYEQYF
. TRBJ1-2 TRBV5-1 TRBD1 TGCGCCAGCAGCTTTGGAGGGACAGGGAATGGCTACACCTTC CASSFGGTGNGYTF
few TRBJ1-5 TRBV7-3 . TGTGCCAGCAGCCAACTTAGTCAGCCCCAGCATTTT CASSQLSQPQHF
. TRBJ2-5 TRBV5-6 TRBD2 TGTGCCAGCAGGGGTTCCGGGAGGGGAGAGACCCAGTACTTC CASRGSGRGETQYF
few TRBJ2-7 TRBV2 TRBD2 TGTGCCAGCAACGAGCGGGAGGACTCCTACGAGCAGTACTTC CASNEREDSYEQYF
few TRBJ1-3 TRBV30 . TGTGCCTGCAACGGGGGGCAGGGCTCTGGAAACACCATATATTTT CACNGGQGSGNTIYF
few TRBJ2-7 TRBV13 TRBD2 TGTGCCAGCAGCTTCCCGTCCGGGACTAGCGGCTACGAGCAGTACTTC CASSFPSGTSGYEQYF
. TRBJ1-1 TRBV24-1 . TGTGCCACCAGTGATTTAACGGGGTCGTACGCTTTCTTT CATSDLTGSYAFF
. TRBJ2-7 TRBV19 . TGTGCCAGTAGCAACCCGGGACTGGGGGGCTACGAGCAGTACTTC CASSNPGLGGYEQYF
. TRBJ1-4 TRBV4-1 TRBD1 TGCGCCAGCAGCCGAGGACAGGGGGCGGGTGAAAAACTGTTTTTT CASSRGQGAGEKLFF
once TRBJ1-2 TRBV24-1 . TGTGCCACCAGTGTGGCGGTATATGGCTACACCTTC CATSVAVYGYTF
. TRBJ2-1 TRBV6-5 . TGTGCCAGCAGTCTCGTAGCGGAGGCCTACAATGAGCAGTTCTTC CASSLVAEAYNEQFF
. TRBJ2-3 TRBV19 . TGTGCCAGTAGTGTTCAGGGGGGCGATACGCAGTATTTT CASSVQGGDTQYF
. TRBJ2-1 TRBV5-4 TRBD2 TGTGCCAGCAGCTTGTTCGGGGGACTAGCGGTCTACAATGAGCAGTTCTTC CASSLFGGLAVYNEQFF
once TRBJ1-1 TRBV28 . TGTGCCAGCAGTTTGGTTCGGGAATTCGCTGAAGCTTTCTTT CASSLVREFAEAFF
. TRBJ1-1 TRBV19 . TGTGCCAGTAGTATACTAGGGAACACTGAAGCTTTCTTT CASSILGNTEAFF
once TRBJ2-1 TRBV7-9 TRBD2 TGTGCCAGCAGCTTACCCCTCTACCTAGCGGGAGGACGGTACAATGAGCAGTTCTTC CASSLPLYLAGGRYNEQFF
few TRBJ1-1 TRBV10-1 . TGCGCCAGCAGTGAGTATCGGGGGTTTGGAGCTTTCTTT CASSEYRGFGAFF
. TRBJ2-3 TRBV9 . TGTGCCAGCAGCGTAGGAGGTTTGGCGGATACGCAGTATTTT CASSVGGLADTQYF
. TRBJ1-2 TRBV19 TRBD1 TGTGCCAGTAGGAGAGGGACAGGGGACGATGGCTACACCTTC CASRRGTGDDGYTF
. TRBJ1-2 TRBV7-3 . TGTGCCAGCAGCTCAGGGGAGGGGTATGGCTACACCTTC CASSSGEGYGYTF
. TRBJ2-2 TRBV4-2 TRBD2 TGTGCCAGCAGCCAAGAAGGACTAGCGGGAGGGGTTCGCACCGGGGAGCTGTTTTTT CASSQEGLAGGVRTGELFF
. TRBJ1-1 TRBV30 TRBD1 TGTGCCTGGAGTGAAGACAGGGGTGGAGCTTTCTTT CAWSEDRGGAFF
few TRBJ1-5 TRBV19 . TGTGCCAGTAGTGCCGGGTCAGGGGACCCTAGCAATCAGCCCCAGCATTTT CASSAGSGDPSNQPQHF
. TRBJ1-2 TRBV6-5 . TGTGCCAGCAGTTACCGGGAACTGCAGGGCTACACCTTC CASSYRELQGYTF